The 32 T cell receptor beta chains below all came from one sample that was sequenced in a study of tumor-infiltrating lymphocytes in primary liver carcinoma. Both RNA and DNA were isolated together from around 20-30 mg of bulk tissue that had not been sorted. Starting from 500 ng of total RNA, TCR beta cDNA was produced with a primer in the constant region. TCR beta libraries came from three nested multiplex PCR rounds using slightly modified ARM-PCR. Use of TRBV1-TRBV30 forward primers with a C-beta reverse primer characterized the first two PCR rounds, which lasted about 9 cycles each. One entry per CDR3 protein, called by TCRdb with MiXCR from the multiplex PCR reads. The table records tens of thousands of distinct CDR3 sequences, roughly 80% of them present only once. The sequenced sample consisted of liver tumor tissue from sampling region 5. Subset of the sample: tumor region T5, tumor centre. These receptors originate from a man aged 35 to 55 with primary liver carcinoma and hepatitis B virus infection.

This clonotype was detected only once. Germline is not matched at one junction end, which may reflect a read error. This rearrangement joins TRBV11-2 to TRBJ2-5; TRBD2 might be the D (6 bases). This CDR3 spans 17 amino acids. CDR1 is SGHAT, CDR2 FQNNGV, per germline. The CDR3 DNA reads TGTGTCAGCAGCTTATACCCGGGGGTAGCGGCACAAGAGACCCAGTACTTC. This sequence encodes CVSSLYPGVAAQETQYF.

Details on this clonotype: The junction shows a germline mismatch at one end, possibly a read error. The V and J genes are TRBV29-1 and TRBJ2-2, with a possible D match to TRBD2 (5 bases). The germline V gene has CDR1 SQVTM and CDR2 ANQGSEA. This CDR3 has 12 amino acids. CDR3 sequence (DNA): TGCAGCGTTATGGGTAACACCGGGGAGCTGCTTTTC. This sequence encodes CSVMGNTGELLF.

On this clonotype itself: Germline is not matched at one junction end, which may reflect a read error. The rearrangement links TRBV29-1 to TRBJ1-5; 7 bases are shared with TRBD1. The CDR3 consists of 13 residues. The germline CDR1 and CDR2 sequences are SQVTM and ANQGSEA. The CDR3, as DNA: TGCAGAGTTGAGACAGGGTGGAATCAGCCCCAGCGTTTT. Its translation is CRVETGWNQPQRF.

In the case of this clonotype: The junction departs from the called germline gene at one end, perhaps through a read error. The chain combines TRBV6-1 with TRBJ1-3; possibly TRBD1 for D (5 bases). This CDR3 contains 13 residues. The V gene's germline CDR1 is MNHNS and CDR2 SASEGT. CDR3 residues: CASSERQGNTKYF. The CDR3 coding sequence is TGTGCCAGCAGCGAGAGGCAGGGAAACACCAAATATTTT.

By share, this clonotype ranks as large. The genes are TRBV29-1 and TRBJ2-5; the D gene is possibly TRBD1 (6 bases). The CDR3 is 12 residues long. Germline CDR1 SQVTM, CDR2 ANQGSEA. Deletions cut 7 bases from V and 4 bases from J, with 13 bases between. CDR3 nucleotide sequence: TGCAGCGGTATGGACAGTGGAGAGACCCAGTACTTC. Translating it yields CSGMDSGETQYF. Using reference TRBV29-1 and TRBJ2-5 for the parts outside the CDR3, the full variable domain is SAVISQKPSRDICQRGTSLTIQCQVDSQVTMMFWYRQQPGQSLTLIATANQGSEATYESGFVIDKFPISRPNLTFSTLTVSNMSPEDSSIYLCSGMDSGETQYFGPGTRLLVL.

The chain carries TRBV4-3 and TRBJ2-1; no reliable D call. Trimming pared 3 bases from V and 5 bases from J, leaving 17 bases between. Germline assignment: CDR1 LGHNA and CDR2 YSLEER. This CDR3 region has 16 residues. The chain's CDR3 is CASSQGRNGFHNEQFF. The CDR3 bases are TGCGCCAGCAGCCAGGGTAGGAACGGGTTTCACAATGAGCAGTTCTTC.

This clonotype was found a few times. An end of the junction differs from the germline gene, which may be a read error. CDR3 coding DNA: TGTGCTAGCAGCTTCGGGACTAGCGGAGAGGCCCAGTACTTC. This translates into CASSFGTSGEAQYF. The gene calls are TRBV5-8 and TRBJ2-5; 11 bases agree with TRBD2. Germline lookup yields CDR1 SGHTS and CDR2 YDEGEE. This CDR3 contains 14 residues.

As regards this clonotype: An end of the junction differs from the germline gene, which may be a read error. CDR3 amino acids: CASSPPGREDRQYF. The CDR3 DNA follows: TGTGCCAGCAGTCCCCCGGGCCGGGAAGATAGGCAGTATTTT. The chain recombines TRBV11-2 with TRBJ2-3; D may be TRBD2 (5 bases). CDR1 SGHAT and CDR2 FQNNGV come from the germline V gene. The CDR3 contains 14 residues.

Notes on this clonotype: The junction differs from germline at one of its ends, possibly a read error. The chain links TRBV14 to TRBJ2-3, with TRBD1 as a possible D gene (5 bases). Germline V gene sequence: CDR1 SGHDN, CDR2 FVKESK. CDR3 length: 13 amino acids. The CDR3 spells CASRLATDRYTVF. The CDR3 bases are TGTGCAAGCAGACTGGCTACTGACAGATACACAGTATTT.

The chain uses TRBV7-9 and TRBJ1-1, with D hard to call. V lost 2 bases and J lost 10, with 14 bases in between. The germline CDR1 and CDR2 sequences are SEHNR and FQNEAQ (reference sequence). This CDR3 spans 13 amino acids. The chain's CDR3 is CASSLNRQCGAFF. The CDR3 bases are TGTGCCAGCAGCTTAAATAGGCAGTGTGGAGCTTTCTTT.

The chain links TRBV12-3 or TRBV12-4 to TRBJ1-5; perhaps TRBD1 as D (5 bases). The V and J ends lost 5 bases and 6 bases respectively, with 11 bases between them. The CDR3 runs 13 residues. The CDR3 loop reads CASSPSGGQPQHF. CDR3 nucleotide sequence: TGTGCCAGCAGTCCTAGTGGGGGTCAGCCCCAGCATTTT.

The genes are TRBV14 and TRBJ2-7, with unresolved D. CDR1 is SGHDN, CDR2 FVKESK, per germline. The CDR3 is 15 residues long. The germline V and J ends were trimmed by 3 bases and 1 base, with 13 bases remaining between them. The chain's CDR3 is CASSQAGSISYEQYF. The CDR3 DNA reads TGTGCCAGCAGCCAGGCCGGGTCAATTTCCTACGAGCAGTACTTC.

Comments on this clonotype: Since the CDR3 does not end with the conserved phenylalanine or tryptophan, this likely comes from a read error. The rearrangement links TRBV4-3 to TRBJ2-5; D is possibly TRBD2 (6 bases). The CDR3 covers 16 residues. V was clipped by 1 base and J by 8 bases, with 20 bases between them. From germline, CDR1 is LGHNA and CDR2 YSLEER. This CDR3 reads CASSQGEGRELETQYL. The CDR3 DNA reads TGCGCCAGCAGCCAAGGCGAGGGGCGGGAACTAGAAACCCAGTACCTC.

This clonotype was detected a few times. The CDR3 region has the DNA TGCAGTGCTAGAGATTTTAAACGACAGCAGTTCTTC. As protein: CSARDFKRQQFF. This sequence joins TRBV20-1 and TRBJ2-1; D is uncertain. The CDR3 extends over 12 amino acids. The V gene's germline CDR1 is DFQATT and CDR2 SNEGSKA (reference sequence). Trimming shortened V by 0 bases and J by 11 bases, and 11 bases separated the two germline ends.

This clonotype has a handful of counts. The junction and the germline gene differ at one end; a read error may be behind it. The rearrangement uses TRBV28 and TRBJ1-2, with D perhaps TRBD1 (5 bases). The germline V gene encodes CDR1 MDHEN and CDR2 SYDVKM. There are 12 residues in the CDR3. DNA of the CDR3: TGTGTCAGCAGTGGAAGGGGTTTTGGCTACACCTTC. Translating it yields CVSSGRGFGYTF.

CDR3 coding DNA: TGCAGCGTTGAAAGCACCCTCGGGGGAGGGGAGTACTTC. This codes for CSVESTLGGGEYF. The chain joins TRBV29-1 to TRBJ2-7; TRBD2 agrees at 7 bases. Germline V gives CDR1 SQVTM, CDR2 ANQGSEA. Trimming at V came to 2 bases and at J to 11 bases, leaving 12 bases not matched to a gene. The CDR3 sequence is 13 residues long.

A note on this clonotype: This CDR3 is missing its conserved last phenylalanine or tryptophan, likely due to a read error. The DNA is left out, because the CDR3 cannot be placed on it with certainty; the CDR3 is given as TCRdb lists it. The chain employs TRBV11-1 and TRBJ2-4; TRBD2, as called in the table, went unchecked against the DNA. Both ends counted, the CDR3 spans 17 residues. Per germline, CDR1 SGHAT and CDR2 FQDESV (reference sequence). The CDR3 sequence is CASGFAGTSGTKNIQYL.

This clonotype has only a few counts. Its ends do not fully match the called genes, so a read error is possible. The chain combines TRBV10-3 with TRBJ2-5; 9 bases agree with TRBD1. Germline CDR1 and CDR2: ENHRY and SYGVKD. The CDR3 covers 14 residues. DNA of the CDR3: TGCGCCATCAAAGAAGGGGACAGGGAAGAGACCCAGTACTTC. This sequence encodes CAIKEGDREETQYF.

This clonotype is judged medium-sized. V usage is TRBV6-6 and J usage is TRBJ1-2; no definite D call. This CDR3 has 14 residues. Trimming shortened V by 7 bases and J by 2 bases, and 14 bases separated the two germline ends. CDR1 is MNHNY, CDR2 SVGAGI, per germline (reference sequence). This CDR3 reads CASTTGPRNYGYTF. CDR3 DNA sequence: TGTGCCAGCACCACGGGTCCCAGGAACTATGGCTACACCTTC.

Comments on this clonotype: The germline gene is not matched at one end of the junction; a read error may be the cause. The rearrangement uses TRBV7-8 and TRBJ2-3; 13 bases fit TRBD2. Germline V CDR1 and CDR2: SGHVS, FQNEAQ. The CDR3 has 16 amino acids. CDR3 sequence (DNA): TGTGCAAGCAGCTCCCCCGTGACTAGCGGGAGGAGTACGGAGTATTTT. Its translation: CASSSPVTSGRSTEYF.

The chain combines TRBV7-9 with TRBJ1-1; D is ambiguous. The CDR3 runs to 14 residues. The V gene's germline CDR1 is SEHNR and CDR2 FQNEAQ (reference sequence). Trimming left V 7 bases short and J 2 bases short, with 14 bases between. In DNA, the CDR3 is TGTGCCAGCAACTACGGGCAGGAAAACACTGAAGCTTTCTTT. This gives the protein CASNYGQENTEAFF.

With respect to this clonotype: A junction boundary mismatches the germline segment, possibly from a read error. The gene calls are TRBV29-1 and TRBJ2-2, with TRBD2 identical over 10 bases. The CDR3 sequence is 15 residues long. Germline V lookup: CDR1 SQVTM, CDR2 ANQGSEA. CDR3: CGVGTSVANTGELFF. As DNA, the CDR3 is TGCGGCGTTGGGACTAGCGTGGCGAACACAGGGGAGCTGTTTTTT.

A remark on this clonotype: Mismatch with germline at one junction end may stem from a read error. V is TRBV5-1 and J is TRBJ2-2; D might be TRBD1 (5 bases). The CDR3 runs 15 residues. Germline loops: CDR1 SGHRS, CDR2 YFSETQ. In DNA, the CDR3 is TGTGCCAGCAGCGACAGTGTCCTGAACACCGGGGAGCTGTTTTTT. It translates to CASSDSVLNTGELFF.

This clonotype was counted only a few times. A single base separates this from a much larger clone, so it may be a read error. V usage is TRBV7-3 and J usage is TRBJ2-1, with TRBD2 identical over 9 bases. The CDR3 spans 18 residues. The V gene's germline CDR1 is SGHTA and CDR2 FQGTGA. CDR3 in DNA: TGTGCCAGCAGCAAAGGATACGCGGGACTAGCCACCAACAATGAGCGGTTCTTC. This gives the protein CASSKGYAGLATNNERFF.

As regards this clonotype: Mismatch with germline at one junction end may stem from a read error. The V call is TRBV29-1, the J call TRBJ2-7; tentatively, D is TRBD2 (5 bases). The CDR3 is made up of 13 amino acids. In germline, CDR1 is SQVTM, CDR2 ANQGSEA. The CDR3 is CSVAPKWLHEQYF. The CDR3 DNA follows: TGTAGCGTTGCCCCGAAATGGCTCCACGAGCAGTACTTC.

V and J are TRBV6-5 and TRBJ2-1; no reliable D call. Germline assignment: CDR1 MNHEY and CDR2 SVGAGI. The V end was cut by 6 bases, the J end by 0 bases, with 15 bases between. This CDR3 comprises 16 residues. Here the CDR3 reads CASRYNLVSSYNEQFF. CDR3 nucleotide sequence: TGTGCCAGCAGATATAATCTAGTGAGCTCCTACAATGAGCAGTTCTTC.

Details on this clonotype: The junction and the germline gene differ at one end; a read error may be behind it. This chain uses TRBV6-5 with TRBJ2-3; D is perhaps TRBD2 (6 bases). The germline CDR1 and CDR2 sequences are MNHEY and SVGAGI. The CDR3 extends over 15 amino acids. The CDR3 is CASNTGLAGTGTQYF. Written as DNA, the CDR3 is TGTGCCAGCAACACAGGATTGGCGGGAACAGGTACGCAGTATTTT.

The CDR3 DNA reads as TGCACTGCGAGTGAAGGGCAGGGCCATAATTCACCCCTCCACTTT. The encoded protein is CTASEGQGHNSPLHF. This sequence joins TRBV20-1 and TRBJ1-6; weak D call: TRBD1 (5 bases). The CDR3 runs 15 residues. Germline V gene sequence: CDR1 DFQATT, CDR2 SNEGSKA (reference sequence).

For this clonotype: One end of the junction fails to match germline, which may point to a read error. The chain couples TRBV11-2 to TRBJ2-7; D gene uncertain. There are 15 residues in the CDR3. Germline V gene sequence: CDR1 SGHAT, CDR2 FQNNGV. CDR3 nucleotides: TGTGCCAACAGCTTAGATCACAGAGTCTCCTACGACCAGTACTTC. Its protein product is CANSLDHRVSYDQYF.

To note about this clonotype: The junction departs from germline at one end; a sequencing error may be responsible. The chain joins TRBV11-2 to TRBJ2-4; D not resolved. This CDR3 contains 15 residues. CDR1 SGHAT and CDR2 FQNNGV come from the germline V gene. CDR3 sequence: CVSTTSAVAENIKYF. The CDR3 bases are TGTGTCAGCACCACTTCGGCGGTAGCCGAAAACATTAAGTACTTC.

This clonotype was detected only once. Relative to the germline gene, one junction end is altered; a read error may explain this. J is TRBJ2-1 and V is TRBV11-1; 8 bases line up with TRBD2. The CDR3 totals 16 residues. Germline V gene sequence: CDR1 SGHAT, CDR2 FQDESV (reference sequence). The CDR3: CTSSPRGLVGVGDQFF. CDR3 bases: TGTACCAGCAGCCCCCGGGGACTAGTGGGAGTCGGGGACCAGTTCTTC.

There are many counts of this clonotype. J is TRBJ2-3 and V is TRBV6-2 or TRBV6-3; weak D call: TRBD1 (5 bases). The germline gives CDR1 MNHEY, CDR2 SVGEGT. This CDR3 has 15 residues. Between the trimmed V and J ends, which lost 5 bases and 6 bases, there was a span of 18 bases. The CDR3 sequence: CASSRQRTLLDTQYF. The CDR3 bases are TGTGCCAGCAGTAGACAAAGGACACTTTTGGATACGCAGTATTTT.